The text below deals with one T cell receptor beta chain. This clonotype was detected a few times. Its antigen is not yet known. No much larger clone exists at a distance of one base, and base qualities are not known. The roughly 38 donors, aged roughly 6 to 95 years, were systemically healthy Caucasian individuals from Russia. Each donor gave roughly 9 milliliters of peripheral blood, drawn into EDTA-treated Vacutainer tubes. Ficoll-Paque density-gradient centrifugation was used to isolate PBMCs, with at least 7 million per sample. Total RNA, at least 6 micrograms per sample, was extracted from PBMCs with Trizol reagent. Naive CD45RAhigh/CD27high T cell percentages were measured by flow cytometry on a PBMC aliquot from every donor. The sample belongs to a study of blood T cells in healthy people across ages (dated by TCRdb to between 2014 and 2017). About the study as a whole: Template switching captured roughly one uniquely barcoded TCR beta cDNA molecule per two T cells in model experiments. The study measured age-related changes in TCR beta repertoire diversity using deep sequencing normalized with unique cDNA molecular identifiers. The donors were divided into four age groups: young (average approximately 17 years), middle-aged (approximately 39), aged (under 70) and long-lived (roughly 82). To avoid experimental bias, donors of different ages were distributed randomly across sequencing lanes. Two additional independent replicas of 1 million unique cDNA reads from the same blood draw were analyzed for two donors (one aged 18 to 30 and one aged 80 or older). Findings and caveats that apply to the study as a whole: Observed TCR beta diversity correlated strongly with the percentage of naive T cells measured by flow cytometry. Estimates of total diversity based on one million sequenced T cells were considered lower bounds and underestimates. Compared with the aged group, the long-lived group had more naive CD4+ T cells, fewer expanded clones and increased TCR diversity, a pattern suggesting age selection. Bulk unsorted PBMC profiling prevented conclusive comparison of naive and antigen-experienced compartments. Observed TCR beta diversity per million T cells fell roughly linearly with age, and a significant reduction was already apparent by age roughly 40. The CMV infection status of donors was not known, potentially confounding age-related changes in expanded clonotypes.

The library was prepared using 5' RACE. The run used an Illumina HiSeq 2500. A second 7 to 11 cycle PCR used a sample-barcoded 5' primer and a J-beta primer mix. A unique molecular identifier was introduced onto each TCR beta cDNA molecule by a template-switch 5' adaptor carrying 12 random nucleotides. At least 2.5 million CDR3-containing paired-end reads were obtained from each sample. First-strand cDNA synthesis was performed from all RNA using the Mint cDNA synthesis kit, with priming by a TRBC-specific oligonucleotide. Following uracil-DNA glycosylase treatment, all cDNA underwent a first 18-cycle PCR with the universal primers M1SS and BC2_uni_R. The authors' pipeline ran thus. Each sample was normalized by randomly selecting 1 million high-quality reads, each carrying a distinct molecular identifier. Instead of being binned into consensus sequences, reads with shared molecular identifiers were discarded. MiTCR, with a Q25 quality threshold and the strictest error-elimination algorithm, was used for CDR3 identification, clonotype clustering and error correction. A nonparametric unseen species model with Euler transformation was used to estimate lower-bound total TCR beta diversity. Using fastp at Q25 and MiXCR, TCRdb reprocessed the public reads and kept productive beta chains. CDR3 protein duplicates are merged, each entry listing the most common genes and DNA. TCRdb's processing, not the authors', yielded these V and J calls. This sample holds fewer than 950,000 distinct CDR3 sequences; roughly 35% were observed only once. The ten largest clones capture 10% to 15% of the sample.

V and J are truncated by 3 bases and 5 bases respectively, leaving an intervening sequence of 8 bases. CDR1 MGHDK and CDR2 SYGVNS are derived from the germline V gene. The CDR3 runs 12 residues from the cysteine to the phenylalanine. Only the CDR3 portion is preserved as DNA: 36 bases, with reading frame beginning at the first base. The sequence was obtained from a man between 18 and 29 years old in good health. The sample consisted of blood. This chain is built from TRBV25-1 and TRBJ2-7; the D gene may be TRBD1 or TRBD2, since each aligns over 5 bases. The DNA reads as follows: TGTGCCAGCAGTGAGCCGGGACACGAGCAGTACTTC. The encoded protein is CASSEPGHEQYF.